This T cell receptor beta chain was identified in a study of blood T cell repertoires in COVID-19. This clone was observed a single time. The CDR3 loop spans 18 amino acids. In germline, CDR1 is MGHRA, CDR2 YSYEKL. V was pared by 0 bases and J by 6 bases, with 12 bases of the junction left unmatched. Sequenced by immunoSEQ multiplex PCR; TCRdb stores in-frame clones only, minus some. In the table there are 110,000 or so clones, about 80% of which are singletons. Material: peripheral blood. The receptor's source is a middle-aged woman with acute or convalescent COVID-19. The chain combines TRBV4-1 with TRBJ2-5; 11 bases are a match to TRBD2. The CDR3 bases are TGCGCCAGCAGCCAAGATTTGACTAGCGGGAATGTCGTGAAGACCCAGTACTTC. This codes for CASSQDLTSGNVVKTQYF.